This T cell receptor (beta chain) was identified during a study of cytomegalovirus exposure and HLA in healthy donors. Study-wide background: Most donors, approximately 82% of some 400 genotyped, fell in the Caucasian-associated ancestry cluster.

Both 60 Vbeta primers and 13 Jbeta primers went into the PCR. Assay: immunoSEQ multiplex PCR; the TCRdb copy retains only in-frame clones and omits some. Of 90,000 to 110,000 clones in the sample, around 15% were seen once. These donors, healthy bone marrow donors, were studied. This clone occurred a few times. This CDR3 region has 14 residues. Germline CDR1 is SQVTM and CDR2 is ANQGSEA. Trimming pared 4 bases from V and 1 base from J, leaving 11 bases between. This chain connects TRBV29-1 to TRBJ2-1; D is perhaps TRBD2 (5 bases). Sequences were obtained from PBMCs. This sequence was found in a female donor in good health and CMV-seronegative. The chain's CDR3 is CSVGGGGSYNEQFF. CDR3 coding DNA: TGCAGCGTTGGTGGAGGCGGGTCCTACAATGAGCAGTTCTTC.